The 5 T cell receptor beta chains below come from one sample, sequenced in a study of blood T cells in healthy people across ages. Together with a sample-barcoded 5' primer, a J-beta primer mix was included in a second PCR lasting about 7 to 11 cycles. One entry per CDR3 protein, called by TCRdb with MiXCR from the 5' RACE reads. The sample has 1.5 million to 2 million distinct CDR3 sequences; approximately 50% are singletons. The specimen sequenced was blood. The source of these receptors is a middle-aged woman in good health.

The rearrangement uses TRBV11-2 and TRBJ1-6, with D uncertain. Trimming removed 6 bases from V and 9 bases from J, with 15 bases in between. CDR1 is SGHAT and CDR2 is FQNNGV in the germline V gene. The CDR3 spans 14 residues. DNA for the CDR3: TGTGCCAGCAGTCTGACAACCAGCTCTTCACCCCTCCACTTT. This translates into CASSLTTSSSPLHF.

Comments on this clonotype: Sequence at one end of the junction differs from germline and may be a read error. The CDR3 sequence is CASSLTGTTMHF. Written as DNA, the CDR3 is TGTGCCAGCAGCTTAACCGGGACCACTATGCACTTC. The V gene is TRBV7-2, the J gene TRBJ2-1; D possibly uses TRBD1 or TRBD2 (5 bases each). This CDR3 has 12 residues. Per germline, CDR1 SGHTA and CDR2 FQGNSA. Based on the CDR3 plus reference TRBV7-2 and TRBJ2-1, the full variable domain is GAGVSQSPSNKVTEKGKDVELRCDPISGHTALYWYRQSLGQGLEFLIYFQGNSAPDKSGLPSDRFSAERTGGSVSTLTIQRTQQEDSAVYLCASSLTGTTMHFGPGTRLTVL.

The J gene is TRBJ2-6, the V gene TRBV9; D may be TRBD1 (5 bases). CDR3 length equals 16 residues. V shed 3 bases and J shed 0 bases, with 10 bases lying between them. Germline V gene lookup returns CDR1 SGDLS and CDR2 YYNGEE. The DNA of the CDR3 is TGTGCCAGCAGCGCGCAGGGTACCTCTGGGGCCAACGTCCTGACTTTC. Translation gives CASSAQGTSGANVLTF.

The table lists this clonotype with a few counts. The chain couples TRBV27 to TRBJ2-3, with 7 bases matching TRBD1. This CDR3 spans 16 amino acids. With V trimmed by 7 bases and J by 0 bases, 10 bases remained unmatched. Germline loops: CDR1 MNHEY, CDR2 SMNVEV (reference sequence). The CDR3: CASNTRGGHSTDTQYF. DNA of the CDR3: TGTGCCAGCAACACCCGAGGGGGCCATAGCACAGATACGCAGTATTTT.

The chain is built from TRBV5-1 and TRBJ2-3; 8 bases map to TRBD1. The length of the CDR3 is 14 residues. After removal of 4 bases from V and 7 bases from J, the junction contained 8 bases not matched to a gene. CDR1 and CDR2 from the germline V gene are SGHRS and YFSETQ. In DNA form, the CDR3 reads TGCGCCAGCAGCCTGGGGACAGGCCTGAATACGCAGTATTTT. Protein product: CASSLGTGLNTQYF.